This T cell receptor (beta chain) was sequenced in a study of cytomegalovirus exposure and HLA in healthy donors. Overall study context: Out of 398 genotyped donors, about 84% belonged to the Caucasian-associated ancestry cluster.

Germline V gene data show CDR1 as LGHNA and CDR2 as YNFKEQ. V lost 4 bases, J lost 3 bases, and 9 bases lay in between. The CDR3 consists of 13 residues. The PCR made use of 60 Vbeta and 13 Jbeta primers. Clones were sequenced by immunoSEQ multiplex PCR, and TCRdb holds only the in-frame ones, with some missing. The repertoire holds 130,000 or so clones, with around 8.5% as singletons. Worth noting for this clone: Its antigen is as yet unknown.

Study-level findings and limits: The study designated roughly 160 TCR beta chains cytomegalovirus-associated.

Sequencing was performed on PBMCs. This clonotype originated in a man aged 35-49 years in good health and CMV-seronegative. The V and J genes are TRBV4-2 and TRBJ1-2; D ambiguous. This CDR3 reads CASSRGEYYGYTF. The CDR3, as DNA: TGTGCCAGCAGCCGCGGGGAGTACTATGGCTACACCTTC.